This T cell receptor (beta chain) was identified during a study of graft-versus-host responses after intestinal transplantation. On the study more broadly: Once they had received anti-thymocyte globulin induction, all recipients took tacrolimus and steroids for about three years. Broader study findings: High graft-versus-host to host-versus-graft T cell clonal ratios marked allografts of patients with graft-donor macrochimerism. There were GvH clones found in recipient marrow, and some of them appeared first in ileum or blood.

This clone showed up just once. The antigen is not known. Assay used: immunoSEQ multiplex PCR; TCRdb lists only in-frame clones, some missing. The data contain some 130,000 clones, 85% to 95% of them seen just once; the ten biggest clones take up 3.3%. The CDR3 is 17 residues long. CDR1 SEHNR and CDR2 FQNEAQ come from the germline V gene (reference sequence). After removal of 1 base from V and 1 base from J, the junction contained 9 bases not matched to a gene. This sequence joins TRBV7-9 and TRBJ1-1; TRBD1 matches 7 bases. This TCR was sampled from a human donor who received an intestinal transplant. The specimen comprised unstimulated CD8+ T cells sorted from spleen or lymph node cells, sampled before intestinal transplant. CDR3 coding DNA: TGTGCCAGCAGCTTAGTACAGGGGTATTGGAGGAACACTGAAGCTTTCTTT. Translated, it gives CASSLVQGYWRNTEAFF.